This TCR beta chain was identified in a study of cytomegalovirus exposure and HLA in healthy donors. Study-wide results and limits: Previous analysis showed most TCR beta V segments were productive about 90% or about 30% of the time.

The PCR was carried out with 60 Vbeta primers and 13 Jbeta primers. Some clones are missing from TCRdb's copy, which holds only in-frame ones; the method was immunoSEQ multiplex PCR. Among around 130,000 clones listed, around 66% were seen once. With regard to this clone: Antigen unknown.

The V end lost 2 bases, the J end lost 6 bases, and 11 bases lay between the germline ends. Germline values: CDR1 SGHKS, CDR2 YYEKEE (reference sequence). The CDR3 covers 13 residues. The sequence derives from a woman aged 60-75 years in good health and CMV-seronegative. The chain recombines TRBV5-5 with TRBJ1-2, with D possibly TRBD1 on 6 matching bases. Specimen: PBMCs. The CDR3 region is CASSLGGANGYTF. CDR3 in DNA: TGTGCCAGCAGCTTAGGGGGGGCGAATGGCTACACCTTC.